The present T cell receptor beta chain was sequenced within a study of blood T cell repertoires in COVID-19. The wider study: Samples of COVID-19 (acute and convalescent) were obtained from the United States, Italy and Spain. From T cells, B-cell-depleted T cells, or PBMCs came the material, which was cDNA or gDNA.

Germline V gene data show CDR1 as SNHLY and CDR2 as FYNNEI. V was trimmed by 2 bases and J by 5 bases, leaving 12 bases between them. The CDR3 extends over 14 amino acids. Authors' methods: Quantification of nucleated cells was approximated via reference gene primer amplification. Measured with immunoSEQ multiplex PCR; TCRdb has only the in-frame clones, and not every one. V, J and clone size are those of that table, while D and trimming were read from the DNA. The sample shows 200,000 to 300,000 clones, about 85% of them seen only once. The sample was peripheral blood. The receptor was derived from a woman aged 60-70 years with active or convalescent COVID-19. V and J are TRBV2 and TRBJ1-2; a weak D match, TRBD1 (5 bases). CDR3 sequence: CASSESRGLYGYTF. The DNA of the CDR3 is TGTGCCAGCAGTGAATCCCGGGGGTTGTATGGCTACACCTTC.